These 8 T cell receptor beta chains were all obtained from the same sample, sequenced in a study of blood T cell repertoires in COVID-19. The assay was immunoSEQ multiplex PCR, and TCRdb's table has in-frame clones only and misses some. The sample lists about 310,000 clones, about 85% occurring once. The source material was PBMCs or T cells enriched from blood (not recorded which). Source of these receptors: a woman between 25 and 40 years old who had been exposed to COVID-19.

The genes are TRBV28 and TRBJ1-2; unclear D gene. The CDR3 length is 12 residues. The germline V gene has CDR1 MDHEN and CDR2 SYDVKM. The germline V and J ends were trimmed by 6 bases and 6 bases, with 11 bases remaining between them. The CDR3 nucleotides read TGTGCCAGCAGGAAAGCGGGGAATGGCTACACCTTC. It yields the protein CASRKAGNGYTF.

The CDR3: CASSQTPNNSPLHF. DNA of the CDR3: TGCGCCAGCAGTCAGACACCCAATAATTCACCCCTCCACTTT. This chain connects TRBV23-1 to TRBJ1-6; D gene unclear. TRBV23-1 is assigned to the ORF class and has an uncertain function. V dropped 3 bases and J dropped 5 bases, with 8 bases sitting between them. The CDR3 is 14 amino acids.

The chain combines TRBV3-1 (or the pseudogene TRBV3-2) with TRBJ2-1; D call uncertain. The CDR3 is 12 residues long. V was cut by 0 bases and J by 11 bases, with 8 bases left in between. Germline lookup yields CDR1 LGHDT and CDR2 YNNKEL (reference sequence). This CDR3 reads CASSQDQRKQFF. In nucleotides, the CDR3 is TGTGCCAGCAGCCAAGATCAGAGGAAGCAGTTCTTC.

This clone was detected a few times. This rearrangement joins TRBV18 to TRBJ1-6; 8 bases align to TRBD1. The germline gives CDR1 KGHSH, CDR2 LQKENI. V shed 1 base, J shed 2 bases, and the junction held 7 bases outside the gene matches. The CDR3 spans 18 residues. CDR3 protein: CASSPRQGQRPYNSPLHF. As DNA, the CDR3 is TGTGCCAGCTCACCACGACAGGGGCAAAGGCCCTATAATTCACCCCTCCACTTT.

This clone was found a few times. This chain joins TRBV7-9 and TRBJ1-2; D is possibly TRBD1 (5 bases). The germline gives CDR1 SEHNR, CDR2 FQNEAQ (reference sequence). This CDR3 comprises 12 residues. Between the trimmed V and J ends, which lost 3 bases and 6 bases, there was a span of 8 bases. The CDR3 nucleotides are TGTGCCAGCAGCTTCAGGGAAGATGGCTACACCTTC. Translating gives CASSFREDGYTF.

This chain links TRBV9 with TRBJ1-1, with D maybe TRBD1 (5 bases). The V end was cut by 1 base, the J end by 3 bases, with 13 bases between. The CDR3 extends over 15 amino acids. Germline-derived CDR1 and CDR2 are SGDLS and YYNGEE. CDR3: CASSVYSWGDTEAFF. The CDR3 DNA follows: TGTGCCAGCAGCGTATATTCGTGGGGGGACACTGAAGCTTTCTTT.

This chain uses TRBV30 with TRBJ1-3, with 8 bases identical to TRBD1. Per germline, CDR1 GTSNPN and CDR2 SVGIG (reference sequence). This CDR3 is 17 amino acids long. The J segment lost 1 base and the V segment lost 6 bases, leaving 14 bases of the junction unmatched. In DNA, the CDR3 is TGTGCCTGCCATTTCGGACAGGGTGCTGGATCTGGAAACACCATATATTTT. This sequence encodes CACHFGQGAGSGNTIYF.

This chain joins TRBV28 and TRBJ1-1; no reliable D call. The CDR3 covers 13 residues. V gave up 7 bases and J gave up 0 bases, with 9 bases separating them. Germline CDR1 and CDR2: MDHEN and SYDVKM. The CDR3 sequence: CASTQTLNTEAFF. CDR3 DNA: TGTGCCAGCACACAGACCCTGAACACTGAAGCTTTCTTT.